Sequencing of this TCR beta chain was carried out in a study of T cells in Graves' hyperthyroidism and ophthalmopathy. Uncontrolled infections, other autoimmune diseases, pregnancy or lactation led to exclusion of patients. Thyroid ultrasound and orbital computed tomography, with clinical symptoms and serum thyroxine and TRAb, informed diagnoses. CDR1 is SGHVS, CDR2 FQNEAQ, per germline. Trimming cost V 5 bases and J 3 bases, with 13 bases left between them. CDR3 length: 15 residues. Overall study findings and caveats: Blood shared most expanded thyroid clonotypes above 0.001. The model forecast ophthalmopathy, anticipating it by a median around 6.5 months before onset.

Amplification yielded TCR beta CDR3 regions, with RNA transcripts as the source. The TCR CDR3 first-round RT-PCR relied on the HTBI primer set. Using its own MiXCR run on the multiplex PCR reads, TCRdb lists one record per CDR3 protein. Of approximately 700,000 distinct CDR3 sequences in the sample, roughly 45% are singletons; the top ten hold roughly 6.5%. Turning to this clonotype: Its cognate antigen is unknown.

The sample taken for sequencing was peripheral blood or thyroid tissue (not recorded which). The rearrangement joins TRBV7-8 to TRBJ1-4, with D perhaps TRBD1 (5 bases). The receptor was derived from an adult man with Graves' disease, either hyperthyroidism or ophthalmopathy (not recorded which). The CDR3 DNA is TGTGCCAGCAGCAGGCAGGGTTTAGCTAATGAAAAACTGTTTTTT. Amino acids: CASSRQGLANEKLFF.